Presented here are 5 T cell receptor beta chains from one specimen sequenced in a study of T cell responses to AZD1222 COVID-19 vaccine. Measured with immunoSEQ multiplex PCR; TCRdb has only the in-frame clones, and not every one. The sample consists of under 200,000 clones, around 92% of them appearing once. Sequencing used peripheral blood, obtained on day 0 of AZD1222 vaccination. The receptors were gathered from an adult in good health.

The rearrangement uses TRBV25-1 and TRBJ1-5; D possibly corresponds to TRBD1 (5 bases). The CDR3 totals 13 residues. Trimming cost V 3 bases and J 5 bases, with 8 bases left between them. Germline assignment: CDR1 MGHDK and CDR2 SYGVNS. CDR3 sequence (DNA): TGTGCCAGCAGTGAGGGGGACCATCAGCCCCAGCATTTT. Amino acids: CASSEGDHQPQHF. Together with reference TRBV25-1 and TRBJ1-5, the CDR3 gives the full variable domain: EADIYQTPRYLVIGTGKKITLECSQTMGHDKMYWYQQDPGMELHLIHYSYGVNSTEKGDLSSESTVSRIRTEHFPLTLESARPSHTSQYLCASSEGDHQPQHFGDGTRLSIL.

The J gene is TRBJ2-1, the V gene TRBV19; 7 nucleotides align to TRBD1. Trimming at V came to 6 bases and at J to 0 bases, leaving 11 bases not matched to a gene. The CDR3 runs 17 residues. Looked up from germline, CDR1 is LNHDA and CDR2 is SQIVND (reference sequence). Here the CDR3 reads CASSRSHRGNSYNEQFF. The DNA of the CDR3 is TGTGCCAGTAGCCGATCCCACAGGGGCAACTCCTACAATGAGCAGTTCTTC. The complete variable domain, with remaining parts taken from reference TRBV19 and TRBJ2-1, reads DGGITQSPKYLFRKEGQNVTLSCEQNLNHDAMYWYRQDPGQGLRLIYYSQIVNDFQKGDIAEGYSVSREKKESFPLTVTSAQKNPTAFYLCASSRSHRGNSYNEQFFGPGTRLTVL.

The chain recombines TRBV24-1 with TRBJ1-2, with TRBD1 matching 12 bases. J lost 8 bases, V lost 2 bases, and 5 bases had no gene match. This CDR3 contains 15 residues. Germline CDR1 KGHDR, CDR2 SFDVKD. The DNA of the CDR3 is TGTGCCACCAGTGATTCGGGACAGGGGGCGCGGGGCTACACCTTC. This sequence encodes CATSDSGQGARGYTF.

This clone appeared a few times. The chain combines TRBV15 with TRBJ1-2; D is unresolved. This CDR3 contains 14 residues. The germline V and J ends were trimmed by 4 bases and 5 bases, with 14 bases remaining between them. CDR1 LNHNV and CDR2 YYDKDF come from the germline V gene (reference sequence). In DNA form, the CDR3 reads TGTGCCACCAGCAAGTCCGGGGAGAAATATGGCTACACCTTC. Translating it yields CATSKSGEKYGYTF. Full variable domain (rest looked up from reference TRBV15 and TRBJ1-2): DAMVIQNPRYQVTQFGKPVTLSCSQTLNHNVMYWYQQKSSQAPKLLFHYYDKDFNNEADTPDNFQSRRPNTSFCFLDIRSPGLGDTAMYLCATSKSGEKYGYTFGSGTRLTVV.

The gene calls are TRBV7-2 and TRBJ1-5, with D unclear. CDR1 and CDR2 from the germline V gene are SGHTA and FQGNSA. This CDR3 contains 14 residues. Trimming took 5 bases from V and 7 from J, leaving 15 bases between them. The CDR3 coding sequence is TGTGCCAGCAGCCCACTCCGGGTTGGACAGCCCCAGCATTTT. It codes for CASSPLRVGQPQHF.